This TCR beta chain was documented in a study of CD8+ T cells in alopecia areata. RNA extraction and reverse transcription yielded cDNA as sequencing template. Some clones are missing from TCRdb's copy, which holds only in-frame ones; the method was immunoSEQ multiplex PCR. Among roughly 110,000 clones listed, roughly 84% were seen once. A note on this clone: What it recognizes is unknown.

The treatment is: oral pan-JAK inhibitor, 5-10 mg twice daily. As part of sample collection, lesional scalp punch biopsies and peripheral blood were taken from alopecia areata patients. Regarding the study as a whole: Scalp clonality, together with expanded CD8+ clones among the top 100, fell significantly with tofacitinib. An increase in clonality over normal scalp was evident in lesional scalp, especially alopecia totalis/universalis. Relative to mice, TCR sharing across patients was less clear, a difference possibly HLA-related.

The V gene end was trimmed by 5 bases and the J gene end by 7 bases; junction bases not matched to a gene: 9. Germline V lookup: CDR1 SEHNR, CDR2 FQNEAQ (reference sequence). The CDR3 contains 14 residues. This specimen consisted of CD8+ T cells sorted from blood, obtained at week 24, from a patient treated with tofacitinib. The chain uses TRBV7-9 and TRBJ2-7; 9 bases fit TRBD1. The TCR comes from a human donor with alopecia areata. The CDR3 region has the DNA TGTGCCAGCAGCCCCGGACAGGGGCCGGGTGAGCAGTACTTC. Translating it yields CASSPGQGPGEQYF. The entire variable domain, with the rest obtained from reference TRBV7-9 and TRBJ2-7, is as follows: DTGVSQNPRHKITKRGQNVTFRCDPISEHNRLYWYRQTLGQGPEFLTYFQNEAQLEKSRLLSDRFSAERPKGSFSTLEIQRTEQGDSAMYLCASSPGQGPGEQYFGPGTRLTVT.